Below are 5 T cell receptor beta chains sequenced from a single sample in a study of CD8+ T cells in alopecia areata. CD4, CD8alpha, NKG2D, NKG2ACE and other markers guided sorting of pooled cutaneous lymph node cells. Once RNA had been extracted, it was reverse transcribed into cDNA to act as the sequencing template. TCRdb's copy holds only in-frame clones and misses some; the assay was immunoSEQ multiplex PCR. The sample has more than 250,000 clones, none seen only once. Sequenced input: CD4+ T cells sorted from a lymph node. These receptors all stem from a C3H/HeJ mouse with alopecia areata. Mice of this strain are of MHC haplotype H2-k.

Details on this clone: Here the gene names and germline are mouse. The observed sequence ends 4 residues before the CDR3 terminus, with the missing tail filled in from the germline J gene. The rearrangement uses TRBV13-2 and TRBJ2-4; 9 nucleotides line up with TRBD2. CDR1 NNHNN and CDR2 SYGAGS come from the germline V gene (reference sequence). This CDR3 contains 14 residues. The CDR3 is CASGDVGGANTLYF. The CDR3 DNA, read in part, is TGTGCCAGCGGTGATGTTGGGGGGGCGAAC.

Of note for this clone: Gene names follow the mouse nomenclature. The read ends 4 residues shy of where the CDR3 ends; the end is completed using the germline J gene. The J gene is TRBJ2-3, the V gene TRBV19, with TRBD2 matching over 8 bases. Germline CDR1 and CDR2: FNHDT and SITEND (reference sequence). This CDR3 spans 13 amino acids. Trimming at V came to 7 bases and at J to 3 bases, leaving 4 bases not matched to a gene. CDR3 protein: CASVRLGAETLYF. CDR3 DNA (partial): TGTGCCAGCGTCCGACTGGGGGCAGAA.

Notes on this clone: Gene names refer to mouse genes. The CDR3 end lies 4 residues beyond the end of the read and is filled in from the germline J gene. The rearrangement joins TRBV19 to TRBJ2-4, with TRBD1 as a possible D gene (5 bases). The CDR3 sequence is 15 residues long. The V gene's germline CDR1 is FNHDT and CDR2 SITEND (reference sequence). V was clipped by 0 bases and J by 0 bases, with 8 bases between them. The CDR3 here is CASSIVDKSQNTLYF. The CDR3 DNA, read in part, is TGTGCCAGCAGTATAGTGGACAAAAGTCAAAAC.

As for this clone: Each gene name is a mouse one. Read sequence stops 4 residues before the CDR3 end, and the germline J gene provides the missing end. The chain uses TRBV31 and TRBJ2-2, with 8 bases fitting TRBD1. After removal of 1 base from V and 6 bases from J, the junction contained 4 bases not matched to a gene. Germline CDR1 reads GKSSPN; CDR2 reads SITVG. The CDR3 runs 14 residues. The CDR3 DNA, read in part, is TGTGCCTGGAGTCCGACAGGGGACCCCGGG. It yields the protein CAWSPTGDPG. The CDR3 in its entirety is CAWSPTGDPGQLYF. Filled out from reference TRBV31 and TRBJ2-2, the complete variable domain reads AQTIHQWPVAEIKAVGSPLSLGCTIKGKSSPNLYWYWQATGGTLQQLFYSITVGQVESVVQLNLSASRPKDDQFILSTEKLLLSHSGFYLCAWSPTGDPGQLYFGEGSKLTVL.

A remark on this clone: Mouse germline and gene names are used. Additional DNA sequences in this sample encode the identical CDR3. This CDR3 reads CASSDGGGAGQNTLYF. Incomplete CDR3 DNA: TGTGCCAGCAGTGATGGAGGGGGCGCAGGTCAAAAC. V usage is TRBV13-1 and J usage is TRBJ2-4; D is possibly TRBD1 (7 bases). Read sequence stops 4 residues before the CDR3 end, and the germline J gene provides the missing end. The ends were cut back, 0 bases at V and 1 base at J, with 12 bases in the middle. Germline CDR1 NSHNY, CDR2 SYGAGN. This CDR3 has 16 amino acids.